This TCR beta chain originates from a study of blood T cell repertoires in COVID-19 (dated by TCRdb to 2019 to 2021). Background for the entire study: Samples from collaborators originated in the United States, Italy and Spain and spanned both the acute and convalescent phases of COVID-19. Sample metadata almost always included a de-identified subject ID, COVID-19 status, age in years and sex. The dataset comprised deeply sampled blood TCRbeta repertoires from subjects exposed to, actively infected with, or recovered from COVID-19. Where available, HLA class I and class II types were taken from metadata supplied by the sample provider and were not determined by assay-based typing. The material from the prospective study consisted of cDNA or gDNA derived from T cells, B-cell-depleted T cells, or PBMCs. The repertoires were released in a freely available public database intended as a resource for research on the immune response to SARS-CoV-2. Samples came from the ongoing ImmuneRACE study (first 160 participants) plus 1,254 subjects from 6 global collaborators.

What the research found in general, with its limitations: Clinical and demographic metadata were provided uncurated, with the amount varying by source and participant.

TCRbeta CDR3 regions were amplified from genomic DNA using the immunoSEQ Assay, a bias-controlled multiplex PCR. The paper's data handling went like this. Within the assay, amplification of reference gene primers was used to estimate how many nucleated cells each sample contained. To quantify the absolute abundance of each unique TCRbeta CDR3 rearrangement, sequence reads were collapsed and filtered. Productive Simpson clonality was computed per sample as the square root of Simpson's diversity index over productive rearrangements. TCRdb limited this immuneACCESS table to in-frame rearrangements with V and J called. A share of clones is missing; checked studies link under half to unresolved V genes, and the rest is unexplained. V, J and clone size reflect that table, while D and trimming were determined from the DNA. The sample table holds under 200,000 clones, of which more than 75% were seen once. Roughly 3.4% of the sample belongs to the ten largest clones.

In the case of this clone: Its specific antigen is unknown. No clone much larger than this one lies a single base away; base qualities are absent.

Collaborating institutions collected whole blood in K2EDTA tubes following their own protocols. For TCRbeta analysis, collaborators shipped samples as frozen whole blood, isolated PBMCs, or DNA extracted from either of those sample types. The sequence derives from a man in his 70s with acute or convalescent COVID-19. Sequencing was performed on peripheral blood.

The DNA reads TGTGCCAGCATTCTTTCGGGGGGTAACTATGGCTACACCTTC. This sequence encodes CASILSGGNYGYTF. The chain was built from TRBV6-5 and TRBJ1-2, and TRBD1 may be the D gene, going by 5 matching bases. The junction shows trimming of 7 bases on V and 1 base on J, plus 13 bases between the germline ends. The germline V gene gives CDR1 as MNHEY and CDR2 as SVGAGI. The CDR3 runs 14 residues from the cysteine to the phenylalanine. Solely the CDR3 DNA is kept, with 42 bases framed from the first base.